This record concerns one TCR beta chain sequence. This specimen belongs to a study of chemoradiotherapy in HPV16-positive cancers. Assay used: immunoSEQ multiplex PCR; TCRdb lists only in-frame clones, some missing. The sample carries 4,500 or so clones, over 60% recorded once. Per germline, CDR1 SQVTM and CDR2 ANQGSEA. The CDR3 is 13 residues long. The V gene lost 4 bases and the J gene lost 5 bases, with 14 bases spanning the gap. Here the sequenced sample was tumor tissue, taken from a patient who underwent chemoradiotherapy. The gene calls are TRBV29-1 and TRBJ2-5, with D uncertain. The receptor comes from a human donor with HPV-associated anogenital cancer. The CDR3 here is CSVVVAARETQYF. The CDR3 DNA sequence: TGCAGCGTTGTTGTAGCCGCCAGGGAGACCCAGTACTTC.